These 7 T cell receptor beta chains originate from one sample sequenced in a study of CD8 T cells in ankylosing spondylitis. Study results and caveats: Characteristic of ankylosing spondylitis blood, it appeared, was a TCR beta motif comprising roughly 8 highly homologous variants.

No antigen has been identified for these receptors. TCRdb recomputed calls from the 5' RACE reads with MiXCR, one row per CDR3 protein. The sample carries 650,000 to 800,000 distinct CDR3 sequences, around 20% recorded once. The sample taken for sequencing was blood, either unsorted or a sorted T cell fraction (not recorded which). All receptors derive from a male donor with ankylosing spondylitis.

This clonotype was observed a handful of times. The chain employs TRBV4-1 and TRBJ2-1, with 7 positions matching TRBD1. V gave up 5 bases and J gave up 0 bases; unmatched junction bases: 4. Germline lookup yields CDR1 MGHRA and CDR2 YSYEKL. This CDR3 is built from 15 residues. In DNA form, the CDR3 reads TGCGCCAGCAGCGGGGGACAGAGCTCCTACAATGAGCAGTTCTTC. Residues: CASSGGQSSYNEQFF.

This clonotype was seen only a few times. This sequence joins TRBV4-3 and TRBJ2-2; 14 bases are a match to TRBD2. Germline lookup yields CDR1 LGHNA and CDR2 YSLEER. This CDR3 comprises 18 residues. The junction had 8 bases not matched to a gene; V was cut back by 3 bases and J by 5 bases. CDR3 sequence (DNA): TGCGCCAGCAGCCAGAAAGGACTAGCGGGAGGTCCGACCGGGGAGCTGTTTTTT. This translates into CASSQKGLAGGPTGELFF.

This clonotype turned up a few times. The chain is built from TRBV9 and TRBJ2-1; either TRBD1 or TRBD2 may fit D (5 bases each). With 0 bases removed from V and 4 bases from J, the gap between germline ends came to 11 bases. The CDR3 is 15 amino acids. In germline, CDR1 is SGDLS, CDR2 YYNGEE. The CDR3 protein is CASSVGSGQYNEQFF. CDR3 bases: TGTGCCAGCAGCGTAGGCTCGGGGCAGTACAATGAGCAGTTCTTC.

The chain employs TRBV9 and TRBJ2-5; maybe TRBD1 (5 bases). The V end lost 0 bases, the J end lost 1 base, and 7 bases lay between the germline ends. This CDR3 is built from 14 residues. CDR1 is SGDLS, CDR2 YYNGEE, per germline. The CDR3 DNA reads as TGTGCCAGCAGCGTAGGACAGCTCCAAGAGACCCAGTACTTC. It translates to CASSVGQLQETQYF.

This chain joins TRBV6-1 and TRBJ1-5, with 8 bases matching TRBD1. In germline, CDR1 is MNHNS, CDR2 SASEGT. The CDR3 has 14 amino acids. The V segment lost 8 bases and the J segment 3 bases; nucleotides outside the gene matches: 6. CDR3 loop: CASANRGNNQPQHF. CDR3 in DNA: TGTGCCAGCGCTAACAGGGGGAACAATCAGCCCCAGCATTTT.

The chain employs TRBV27 and TRBJ1-1; tentative D call: TRBD1 (5 bases). V was shortened by 2 bases and J by 0 bases, with 13 bases between the two germline ends. Germline V gene data show CDR1 as MNHEY and CDR2 as SMNVEV (reference sequence). This CDR3 spans 16 amino acids. The CDR3: CASSLLPGTMNTEAFF. DNA of the CDR3: TGTGCCAGCAGTTTACTTCCAGGGACGATGAACACTGAAGCTTTCTTT.

This clonotype appeared a few times. The J gene is TRBJ1-2, the V gene TRBV7-9; no clear D. The CDR3 length is 13 residues. Trimming shortened V by 2 bases and J by 2 bases, and 6 bases separated the two germline ends. Germline CDR1 and CDR2: SEHNR and FQNEAQ (reference sequence). The CDR3 bases are TGTGCCAGCAGCTTAAATTCAAACTATGGCTACACCTTC. It translates to CASSLNSNYGYTF.